This passage covers 9 T cell receptor beta chains from one sample sequenced in a study of T cells in Graves' hyperthyroidism and ophthalmopathy. TCR beta CDR3 regions were amplified from RNA transcripts. The HTBI set primed first-round TCR CDR3 RT-PCR. TCRdb processed the multiplex PCR reads anew with MiXCR; each CDR3 protein has one entry. The sample includes 500,000 to 600,000 distinct CDR3 sequences, roughly 21% seen only once; the top ten take over 45%. What was sequenced was blood. All receptors derive from a middle-aged man with Graves' ophthalmopathy.

This rearrangement joins TRBV6-2 or TRBV6-3 to TRBJ2-2, with 11 positions matching TRBD2. Per germline, CDR1 MNHEY and CDR2 SVGEGT. This CDR3 is 18 amino acids long. V lost 7 bases and J lost 6; bases outside the gene matches: 16. CDR3 sequence reads: CASKDRGLASGRSGELFF. Here the CDR3 DNA reads TGTGCCAGCAAGGACAGGGGCCTCGCTAGCGGGAGGTCCGGGGAGCTGTTTTTT.

V gene TRBV7-9 combines with J gene TRBJ2-1, with 12 bases lining up with TRBD2. Germline CDR1 reads SEHNR; CDR2 reads FQNEAQ (reference sequence). The junction had 4 bases not matched to a gene; V was cut back by 3 bases and J by 7 bases. The CDR3 extends over 15 amino acids. In DNA form, the CDR3 reads TGTGCCAGCAGCTTTGGTGGACTAGCGGGAAATGAGCAGTTCTTC. Protein sequence: CASSFGGLAGNEQFF.

This clonotype was found many times. The chain has TRBV6-2 or TRBV6-3 and TRBJ2-1, with 10 bases that match TRBD2. The CDR3 runs to 16 residues. Germline trimming cut 1 base from V and 3 bases from J; bases unmatched to any gene: 3. Germline-derived CDR1 and CDR2 are MNHEY and SVGEGT. The DNA of the CDR3 is TGTGCCAGCAGTTACTTGACTAGCGGGCGCTACAATGAGCAGTTCTTC. It encodes CASSYLTSGRYNEQFF.

A few counts support this clonotype. This chain links TRBV7-9 with TRBJ2-4, with D possibly matching TRBD2 (5 bases). Trimming cost V 1 base and J 3 bases, with 7 bases left between them. CDR3 length equals 14 residues. Germline CDR1 is SEHNR and CDR2 is FQNEAQ (reference sequence). The CDR3 is CASSLGAGKNIQYF. The CDR3 DNA is TGTGCCAGCAGCTTAGGGGCGGGCAAAAACATTCAGTACTTC.

The chain carries TRBV6-1 and TRBJ2-7, with D maybe TRBD1 (5 bases). V gave up 5 bases and J gave up 6 bases, with 11 bases separating them. CDR1 MNHNS and CDR2 SASEGT come from the germline V gene. There are 12 residues in the CDR3. The DNA of the CDR3 is TGTGCCAGCAGTAAACAGGTATCCGAGCAGTACTTC. Translated: CASSKQVSEQYF.

This clonotype was found a few times. V gene TRBV12-3 or TRBV12-4 combines with J gene TRBJ1-3, with 8 positions matching TRBD1. V lost 7 bases to trimming and J lost 3 bases; unmatched junction nucleotides: 14. CDR3 length: 17 residues. DNA for the CDR3: TGTGCCAGCACCTCAAGCGCAGGGGGCGCGGGTGGAAACACCATATATTTT. Protein product: CASTSSAGGAGGNTIYF.

V and J are TRBV3-1 and TRBJ2-3; TRBD2 aligns across 10 bases. V shed 0 bases, J shed 5 bases, and the junction held 8 bases outside the gene matches. This CDR3 region has 17 residues. Germline V gene data show CDR1 as LGHDT and CDR2 as YNNKEL (reference sequence). The CDR3 protein is CASSQELAGGGKDTQYF. CDR3 bases: TGTGCCAGCAGCCAAGAGTTAGCGGGAGGAGGAAAAGATACGCAGTATTTT.

The V call is TRBV28, the J call TRBJ2-7; D gene uncertain. Germline assignment: CDR1 MDHEN and CDR2 SYDVKM. The V and J ends lost 2 bases and 2 bases respectively, with 13 bases between them. The CDR3 totals 15 residues. The CDR3 DNA is TGTGCCAGCAGTTTAGTCTCAGTCAGTACCTACGAGCAGTACTTC. It translates to CASSLVSVSTYEQYF.

V and J are TRBV12-3 or TRBV12-4 and TRBJ1-5; D perhaps matches TRBD1 (6 bases). Trimming took off 4 bases at V and 7 bases at J, with 17 bases between the two ends. The length of the CDR3 is 15 residues. The CDR3 DNA sequence: TGTGCCAGCAGTTCCCTTTGGGGGGCTGGGCAGCCCCAGCATTTT. It specifies CASSSLWGAGQPQHF.